This is a list of T cell receptor beta chains from one sample in a study of blood T cell repertoires in COVID-19. Data came from immunoSEQ multiplex PCR; TCRdb stores just in-frame clones and leaves some out. The sample consists of some 350,000 clones, around 91% of them appearing once. Sequences were obtained from PBMCs or T cells enriched from blood (not recorded which). These TCRs come from a man between 18 and 29 years old who had recovered from COVID-19. Both conserved end residues are part of each CDR3. Fields, in order: D gene, J gene, clone size, V gene, CDR3 protein, CDR3 DNA. A D gene is named only where the DNA matches it firmly. The listing skips clone size in some rows; elsewhere it reads once, few, many or a size class.

D: .; J: TRBJ1-4; size: .; V: TRBV7-2; CDR3: CASSLGTANEKLFF; DNA: TGTGCCAGCAGCTTAGGGACAGCTAATGAAAAACTGTTTTTT
D: .; J: TRBJ1-2; size: .; V: TRBV5-8; CDR3: CASSVDSNYGYTF; DNA: TGTGCCAGCAGCGTAGACAGCAACTATGGCTACACCTTC
D: TRBD1; J: TRBJ2-1; size: .; V: TRBV6-5; CDR3: CASTNRGRYNEQFF; DNA: TGTGCCAGCACTAACAGGGGGAGATACAATGAGCAGTTCTTC
D: .; J: TRBJ2-6; size: .; V: TRBV9; CDR3: CASSLQPQGSGANVLTF; DNA: TGTGCCAGCAGCCTACAACCACAGGGATCCGGGGCCAACGTCCTGACTTTC
D: .; J: TRBJ1-6; size: .; V: TRBV9; CDR3: CASSVGARGNNSPLHF; DNA: TGTGCCAGCAGCGTAGGGGCCCGGGGGAATAATTCACCCCTCCACTTT
D: TRBD1; J: TRBJ2-7; size: .; V: TRBV9; CDR3: CASSVTGAKDEQYF; DNA: TGTGCCAGCAGCGTTACAGGGGCCAAGGACGAGCAGTACTTC
D: .; J: TRBJ1-5; size: .; V: TRBV15; CDR3: CATSIRERGNQPQHF; DNA: TGTGCCACCAGCATCCGAGAGAGGGGCAATCAGCCCCAGCATTTT
D: .; J: TRBJ2-7; size: once; V: TRBV6-1; CDR3: CASSEVWAATYEQYF; DNA: TGTGCCAGCAGTGAAGTTTGGGCTGCTACCTACGAGCAGTACTTC
D: .; J: TRBJ1-5; size: .; V: TRBV4-1; CDR3: CASSQELPSNQPQHF; DNA: TGCGCCAGCAGCCAAGAACTTCCTAGCAATCAGCCCCAGCATTTT
D: .; J: TRBJ1-5; size: .; V: TRBV10-1; CDR3: CASSESFHLQGGDQPQHF; DNA: TGCGCCAGCAGTGAGTCGTTTCATCTACAGGGTGGAGATCAGCCCCAGCATTTT
D: .; J: TRBJ1-3; size: .; V: TRBV7-8; CDR3: CASSPWGRVTRDTIYF; DNA: TGTGCCAGCAGCCCCTGGGGCAGGGTCACTCGGGACACCATATATTTT
D: TRBD1; J: TRBJ2-3; size: .; V: TRBV7-2; CDR3: CASSQRVRTGRSDTQYF; DNA: TGTGCCAGCAGCCAAAGAGTGAGGACAGGGAGGTCAGATACGCAGTATTTT
D: TRBD1; J: TRBJ1-3; size: .; V: TRBV5-1; CDR3: CASGDGQGGNTIYF; DNA: TGCGCCAGCGGAGACGGACAGGGAGGGAACACCATATATTTT
D: .; J: TRBJ2-1; size: .; V: TRBV25-1; CDR3: CASSADTSSYNEQFF; DNA: TGTGCCAGCAGTGCCGACACTTCCTCCTACAATGAGCAGTTCTTC
D: .; J: TRBJ2-1; size: .; V: TRBV9; CDR3: CASSGQVSSYNEQFF; DNA: TGTGCCAGCAGCGGCCAGGTAAGCTCCTACAATGAGCAGTTCTTC
D: TRBD1; J: TRBJ1-1; size: .; V: TRBV7-9; CDR3: CASSLGQGIKNTEAFF; DNA: TGTGCCAGCAGCCTGGGACAGGGGATAAAGAACACTGAAGCTTTCTTT
D: .; J: TRBJ2-7; size: .; V: TRBV5-1; CDR3: CASSPDSRSSYEQYF; DNA: TGCGCCAGCAGCCCGGACAGTCGAAGCTCCTACGAGCAGTACTTC
D: TRBD2; J: TRBJ2-1; size: few; V: TRBV6-1; CDR3: CASSGAGLAEFRDEQFF; DNA: TGTGCCAGCAGTGGGGCCGGACTAGCGGAATTTCGGGATGAGCAGTTCTTC
D: .; J: TRBJ1-2; size: .; V: TRBV6-6; CDR3: CASWARVYGYTF; DNA: TGTGCCAGCTGGGCGAGGGTCTATGGCTACACCTTC
D: TRBD2; J: TRBJ2-2; size: .; V: TRBV11-3; CDR3: CASSLDGSGVGELFF; DNA: TGTGCCAGCAGCTTAGATGGAAGCGGGGTCGGGGAGCTGTTTTTT
D: .; J: TRBJ2-3; size: .; V: TRBV30; CDR3: CAWTRQGGTQYF; DNA: TGTGCCTGGACCCGACAGGGAGGAACGCAGTATTTT
D: TRBD1; J: TRBJ2-4; size: .; V: TRBV2; CDR3: CAGGQSVYIQYF; DNA: TGTGCCGGGGGACAGTCTGTTTACATTCAGTACTTC
D: TRBD2; J: TRBJ2-7; size: .; V: TRBV19; CDR3: CASSGLAGSYEQYF; DNA: TGTGCCAGTAGTGGACTAGCGGGATCCTACGAGCAGTACTTC
D: .; J: TRBJ2-2; size: .; V: TRBV18; CDR3: CASSPSREATGELFF; DNA: TGTGCCAGCTCACCATCCAGGGAAGCCACCGGGGAGCTGTTTTTT
D: .; J: TRBJ2-2; size: .; V: TRBV27; CDR3: CASSSGGAPNTGELFF; DNA: TGTGCCAGCAGTTCCGGGGGAGCTCCGAACACCGGGGAGCTGTTTTTT
D: .; J: TRBJ2-3; size: .; V: TRBV19; CDR3: CASRSSLPTDTQYF; DNA: TGTGCCAGTAGGTCCTCCCTACCCACAGATACGCAGTATTTT
D: TRBD1; J: TRBJ1-2; size: .; V: TRBV19; CDR3: CASSIVGTVVDGYTF; DNA: TGTGCCAGTAGTATAGTCGGGACAGTGGTGGATGGCTACACCTTC
D: .; J: TRBJ2-2; size: .; V: TRBV5-1; CDR3: CASSARQDLNTGELFF; DNA: TGCGCCAGCAGCGCCAGACAGGATCTGAACACCGGGGAGCTGTTTTTT
D: .; J: TRBJ1-1; size: .; V: TRBV19; CDR3: CASSIHTRNTEAFF; DNA: TGTGCCAGTAGTATACACACCCGTAACACTGAAGCTTTCTTT
D: TRBD1; J: TRBJ1-2; size: .; V: TRBV27; CDR3: CASTTILGTGSGNYGYTF; DNA: TGTGCCAGCACTACTATCTTGGGGACAGGGTCGGGGAACTATGGCTACACCTTC
D: .; J: TRBJ1-2; size: once; V: TRBV6-4; CDR3: CASIVEDPSSPFLYGYTF; DNA: TGTGCCAGCATCGTGGAGGATCCCTCTTCCCCCTTCCTCTATGGCTACACCTTC
D: TRBD1; J: TRBJ2-7; size: .; V: TRBV18; CDR3: CASSPPRTGVIEQYF; DNA: TGTGCCAGCTCACCACCGAGGACAGGGGTTATCGAGCAGTACTTC
D: TRBD1; J: TRBJ1-5; size: .; V: TRBV6-5; CDR3: CASSNGQGRNQPQHF; DNA: TGTGCCAGCAGTAACGGACAGGGGCGGAATCAGCCCCAGCATTTT
D: TRBD1; J: TRBJ1-2; size: .; V: TRBV6-5; CDR3: CASSYYRTGVRDGYTF; DNA: TGTGCCAGCAGTTACTATCGGACAGGGGTACGGGATGGCTACACCTTC
D: .; J: TRBJ1-1; size: .; V: TRBV14; CDR3: CASSQGVGTEAFF; DNA: TGTGCCAGCAGCCAAGGTGTCGGGACTGAAGCTTTCTTT
D: .; J: TRBJ2-7; size: once; V: TRBV12-3/TRBV12-4; CDR3: CASRKTANYEQYF; DNA: TGTGCCAGCAGAAAGACAGCTAACTACGAGCAGTACTTC
D: .; J: TRBJ1-2; size: .; V: TRBV12-3/TRBV12-4; CDR3: CASSLGRYYGYTF; DNA: TGTGCCAGCAGTTTAGGCAGGTACTATGGCTACACCTTC
D: .; J: TRBJ1-6; size: .; V: TRBV11-2; CDR3: CASSLVGGVVGSPLHF; DNA: TGTGCCAGCAGCTTAGTGGGGGGAGTTGTTGGTTCACCCCTCCACTTT
D: TRBD1; J: TRBJ2-7; size: .; V: TRBV20-1; CDR3: CSAGGQGVQYF; DNA: TGCAGTGCTGGGGGACAGGGGGTGCAGTACTTC
D: TRBD2; J: TRBJ2-3; size: .; V: TRBV7-3; CDR3: CASSRNGGGITDTQYF; DNA: TGTGCCAGCAGCCGAAACGGGGGAGGGATAACAGATACGCAGTATTTT
D: TRBD1; J: TRBJ2-7; size: .; V: TRBV6-5; CDR3: CASSYPGQGPHEQYF; DNA: TGTGCCAGCAGTTACCCGGGACAGGGACCCCACGAGCAGTACTTC
D: .; J: TRBJ2-1; size: .; V: TRBV28; CDR3: CASSLGENEQFF; DNA: TGTGCCAGCAGTTTAGGGGAGAATGAGCAGTTCTTC
D: .; J: TRBJ1-6; size: .; V: TRBV19; CDR3: CASSMANSPLHF; DNA: TGTGCCAGTAGTATGGCTAATTCACCCCTCCACTTT
D: .; J: TRBJ1-4; size: few; V: TRBV7-9; CDR3: CASSFQQGFEEKLFF; DNA: TGTGCCAGCAGCTTCCAACAGGGCTTTGAGGAAAAACTGTTTTTT
D: .; J: TRBJ2-5; size: .; V: TRBV2; CDR3: CASNSPGETQYF; DNA: TGTGCCAGCAATTCCCCGGGAGAGACCCAGTACTTC
D: .; J: TRBJ1-3; size: .; V: TRBV6-5; CDR3: CASIDWGAGNTIYF; DNA: TGTGCCAGCATCGACTGGGGGGCTGGAAACACCATATATTTT
D: .; J: TRBJ2-7; size: .; V: TRBV6-1; CDR3: CASSEYEGLSYEQYF; DNA: TGTGCCAGCAGTGAATACGAGGGACTTTCCTACGAGCAGTACTTC
D: .; J: TRBJ2-3; size: .; V: TRBV7-6; CDR3: CASSSRDRGSSTDTQYF; DNA: TGTGCCAGCAGTTCGCGGGACCGGGGGTCAAGCACAGATACGCAGTATTTT
D: TRBD1; J: TRBJ1-2; size: .; V: TRBV2; CDR3: CASSDGTGGRQWGYGYTF; DNA: TGTGCCAGCAGTGATGGGACAGGGGGCCGCCAGTGGGGCTATGGCTACACCTTC
D: TRBD1; J: TRBJ2-7; size: few; V: TRBV19; CDR3: CASSPGQDPSYEQYF; DNA: TGTGCCAGTAGTCCAGGACAGGATCCCTCCTACGAGCAGTACTTC
D: .; J: TRBJ2-7; size: .; V: TRBV27; CDR3: CASSWDFSLVPLADEQYF; DNA: TGTGCCAGCAGTTGGGACTTTTCGTTAGTTCCGCTTGCCGACGAGCAGTACTTC
D: .; J: TRBJ2-2; size: .; V: TRBV7-3; CDR3: CASSLSPGGRGGELFF; DNA: TGTGCCAGCAGCTTATCCCCCGGGGGGCGAGGCGGGGAGCTGTTTTTT
D: TRBD1; J: TRBJ1-5; size: .; V: TRBV5-5; CDR3: CASSLDRGHQPQHF; DNA: TGTGCCAGCAGCCTCGACAGGGGTCATCAGCCCCAGCATTTT
D: TRBD1; J: TRBJ1-6; size: .; V: TRBV10-3; CDR3: CATRDSRDNSPLHF; DNA: TGTGCCACTCGGGACAGTCGGGATAATTCACCCCTCCACTTT
D: TRBD2; J: TRBJ2-2; size: .; V: TRBV4-3; CDR3: CASSRTSGRAGGELFF; DNA: TGCGCCAGCAGCCGGACTAGCGGGAGGGCCGGCGGGGAGCTGTTTTTT
D: TRBD2; J: TRBJ2-1; size: .; V: TRBV11-3; CDR3: CASSPTLAGGNNEQFF; DNA: TGTGCCAGCAGCCCAACCCTAGCGGGAGGAAACAATGAGCAGTTCTTC
D: TRBD1; J: TRBJ1-2; size: .; V: TRBV5-1; CDR3: CASSPRGSSNYGYTF; DNA: TGCGCCAGCAGCCCCAGGGGGAGCTCTAACTATGGCTACACCTTC
D: TRBD2; J: TRBJ2-1; size: few; V: TRBV11-2; CDR3: CASSLKRGSGRWGYNEQFF; DNA: TGTGCCAGCAGCTTAAAAAGGGGTAGCGGGAGATGGGGTTACAATGAGCAGTTCTTC
D: .; J: TRBJ1-2; size: once; V: TRBV10-2; CDR3: CASGDYNGGDGYTF; DNA: TGCGCCAGCGGGGATTACAACGGAGGTGATGGCTACACCTTC